This T cell receptor beta chain was obtained from a study of beta chain features in type 1 diabetes. Study-wide background: Healthy donors resembled patients in age, gender and cell yields. The study's findings and limits: All four CD4+ subsets from Type 1 diabetes patients carried moderately but significantly shorter TCRB CDR3s.

The length of the CDR3 is 17 residues. The germline V gene has CDR1 SGDLS and CDR2 YYNGEE. V lost 4 bases to trimming and J lost 3 bases; unmatched junction nucleotides: 11. This clone was picked up one time. The antigen is unknown. Since all of the isolated RNA was reverse transcribed, expressed TCRB transcripts were what got sequenced. Repertoires were generated with immunoSEQ multiplex PCR, while TCRdb's copy carries only in-frame clones and drops some. The top ten clones hold about 0.078% of a sample with approximately 250,000 clones, 16% of them seen once. The sample comprised naive CD4+ T cells from blood. This receptor was obtained from a man aged 30 to 39 with type 1 diabetes. The chain couples TRBV9 to TRBJ2-2; 8 positions match TRBD2. The CDR3 sequence: CASSPGGGTRYTGELFF. In nucleotides, the CDR3 is TGTGCCAGCAGCCCCGGGGGGGGGACTAGATACACCGGGGAGCTGTTTTTT.